The clone carrying this T cell receptor (beta chain) turned up a few times. Its antigen is unknown. TCRdb itself ran the reads through MiXCR, one entry per CDR3 protein. The table records about 120,000 distinct CDR3 sequences, 30% of them present only once. These data originate in a study of T cell repertoires in cytomegalovirus infection. As for the study in general: The authors relied on CMV epitopes, both recently identified HLA-C-restricted and well-studied HLA-B-restricted. CMV infection together with matching HLA type was indicated by public TCR beta signatures. The study's findings and limits: CMV-specific HLA-C-restricted TCR beta clonotypes dominated the ex vivo response. Identification of carriers of CMV plus the relevant HLA was achieved through cumulative public TCR beta family frequency.

CDR1 and CDR2 from the germline V gene are LNHDA and SQIVND (reference sequence). The CDR3 covers 15 residues. Losses at the gene ends were 6 bases for V and 5 bases for J; bases not matched to a gene: 11. The J gene is TRBJ1-1, the V gene TRBV19; 8 bases are a match to TRBD1. This TCR was recovered from a human donor in good health (CMV status not recorded). Some clones in this sample may be carry-over from other donors' samples. Here the sequenced sample was CD8+ T cells from cultured PBMCs, taken from culture after CMV antigen stimulation. The CDR3 DNA sequence: TGTGCCAGTAGGGACAGGGCCTATGTTAGGACTGAAGCTTTCTTT. Its protein product is CASRDRAYVRTEAFF.